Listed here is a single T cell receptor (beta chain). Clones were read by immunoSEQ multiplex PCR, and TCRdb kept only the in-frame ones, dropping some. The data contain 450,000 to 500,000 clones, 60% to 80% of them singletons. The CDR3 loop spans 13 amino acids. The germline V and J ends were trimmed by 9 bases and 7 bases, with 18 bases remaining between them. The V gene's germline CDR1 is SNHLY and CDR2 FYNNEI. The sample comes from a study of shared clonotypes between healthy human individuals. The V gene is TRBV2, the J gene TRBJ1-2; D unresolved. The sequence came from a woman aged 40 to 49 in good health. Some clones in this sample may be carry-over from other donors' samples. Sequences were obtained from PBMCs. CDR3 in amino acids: CASNPSPLGGYTF. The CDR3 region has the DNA TGTGCCAGTAACCCTTCACCATTGGGTGGCTACACCTTC.